These 15 T cell receptor beta chains were sequenced from one sample in a study of lymphopenia after photon versus proton radiotherapy. Sequencing was performed with immunoSEQ multiplex PCR; in TCRdb, only in-frame clones are kept and a portion is missing. The sample contains 15,000 to 20,000 clones, 84% of which appear only once. Sequenced here: peripheral blood, sampled from a patient treated with proton-based radiotherapy. Receptor source: a man in his 70s with pancreatic cancer.

This chain uses TRBV28 with TRBJ2-7; the D gene is possibly TRBD1 (6 bases). V was pared by 6 bases and J by 2 bases, with 14 bases between. Germline V CDR1 and CDR2: MDHEN, SYDVKM. The CDR3 is made up of 14 amino acids. The CDR3 protein is CASRVGTRPYEQYF. Here the CDR3 DNA reads TGTGCCAGCAGAGTCGGGACAAGACCCTACGAGCAGTACTTC. The full variable domain, with the rest looked up from reference TRBV28 and TRBJ2-7, is DVKVTQSSRYLVKRTGEKVFLECVQDMDHENMFWYRQDPGLGLRLIYFSYDVKMKEKGDIPEGYSVSREKKERFSLILESASTNQTSMYLCASRVGTRPYEQYFGPGTRLTVT.

V gene TRBV4-2 combines with J gene TRBJ1-3; D is ambiguous. The germline V and J ends were trimmed by 0 bases and 7 bases, with 7 bases remaining between them. CDR3 length: 13 residues. Germline V gene data show CDR1 as LGHNA and CDR2 as YNFKEQ. The CDR3 DNA sequence: TGTGCCAGCAGCCAAGATACAATCAACACCATATATTTT. It yields the protein CASSQDTINTIYF.

This clone occurred a few times. The chain combines TRBV12-5 with TRBJ2-2; D is ambiguous. CDR1 LGHNT and CDR2 FRNRAP come from the germline V gene. V was pared by 2 bases and J by 1 base, with 8 bases between. The length of the CDR3 is 15 residues. As DNA, the CDR3 is TGTGCTAGTGGTTTGTCGCAGAAGAACACCGGGGAGCTGTTTTTT. It translates to CASGLSQKNTGELFF.

The chain employs TRBV7-6 and TRBJ1-4; D remains unclear. CDR1 SGHVS and CDR2 FNYEAQ come from the germline V gene. The CDR3 sequence is 16 residues long. The V and J ends lost 2 bases and 4 bases respectively, with 14 bases between them. CDR3 bases: TGTGCCAGCAGCTTAAGCCCCGCAGCCTTTAATGAAAAACTGTTTTTT. Protein product: CASSLSPAAFNEKLFF.

The V call is TRBV7-2, the J call TRBJ2-1; 9 bases map to TRBD2. The CDR3 length is 15 residues. Unmatched junction bases numbered 9, after V lost 3 bases and J lost 9 bases. Germline V gives CDR1 SGHTA, CDR2 FQGNSA. CDR3 in DNA: TGTGCCAGCAGCTTCCCGCTAGCGGGATTGAGTGAGCAGTTCTTC. Its protein is CASSFPLAGLSEQFF. Full variable domain (remainder filled in from reference TRBV7-2 and TRBJ2-1): GAGVSQSPSNKVTEKGKDVELRCDPISGHTALYWYRQSLGQGLEFLIYFQGNSAPDKSGLPSDRFSAERTGGSVSTLTIQRTQQEDSAVYLCASSFPLAGLSEQFFGPGTRLTVL.

V gene TRBV6-5 combines with J gene TRBJ1-1, with 7 bases lining up with TRBD1. V shed 7 bases, J shed 5 bases, and the junction held 7 bases outside the gene matches. This CDR3 has 13 amino acids. In germline, CDR1 is MNHEY, CDR2 SVGAGI. The CDR3 region is CASKTGIVTEAFF. The CDR3 DNA reads as TGTGCCAGCAAGACAGGGATCGTGACTGAAGCTTTCTTT.

The chain couples TRBV18 to TRBJ2-5; D gene uncertain. The CDR3 has 12 residues. Germline V gene sequence: CDR1 KGHSH, CDR2 LQKENI. V was pared by 5 bases and J by 5 bases, with 9 bases between. The CDR3 spells CASSSPTETQYF. DNA of the CDR3: TGTGCCAGCTCATCCCCAACCGAGACCCAGTACTTC.

The chain couples TRBV14 to TRBJ2-7, with D possibly TRBD1 on 5 matching bases. Germline loops: CDR1 SGHDN, CDR2 FVKESK. CDR3 length equals 12 residues. V was trimmed by 3 bases and J by 5 bases, leaving 8 bases between them. CDR3 protein: CASSQGRNEQYF. CDR3 coding DNA: TGTGCCAGCAGCCAGGGGCGGAACGAGCAGTACTTC.

The gene calls are TRBV5-8 and TRBJ2-7; 8 nucleotides align to TRBD2. CDR3 size: 14 residues. Germline trimming cut 6 bases from V and 4 bases from J; bases unmatched to any gene: 9. CDR1 SGHTS and CDR2 YDEGEE come from the germline V gene. This chain's CDR3 is CASTRWREAYEQYF. The CDR3, as DNA: TGTGCCAGCACCCGTTGGCGGGAGGCTTACGAGCAGTACTTC.

The chain joins TRBV4-1 to TRBJ2-7, with 7 bases matching TRBD1. CDR3 length equals 17 residues. The junction had 10 bases not matched to a gene; V was cut back by 0 bases and J by 2 bases. Germline CDR1 and CDR2: MGHRA and YSYEKL. For the CDR3, the DNA is TGCGCCAGCAGCCAAGACCAAACCGGGACAGAGGCCTACGAGCAGTACTTC. Translated: CASSQDQTGTEAYEQYF.

CDR3 sequence (DNA): TGTGCCAGCAGCTGGGAGATGAGGGGTGAGCAGTTCTTC. Translated, it gives CASSWEMRGEQFF. The chain recombines TRBV7-9 with TRBJ2-1; the D gene could be TRBD1 or TRBD2 (5 bases each). This CDR3 comprises 13 residues. V was clipped by 4 bases and J by 9 bases, with 13 bases between them. CDR1 and CDR2 (germline): SEHNR, FQNEAQ (reference sequence).

The chain combines TRBV5-5 with TRBJ2-7; D tentatively reads TRBD1 or TRBD2 (7 bases each). V gave up 4 bases and J gave up 4 bases, with 21 bases separating them. Looked up from germline, CDR1 is SGHKS and CDR2 is YYEKEE (reference sequence). The CDR3 extends over 16 amino acids. The CDR3 DNA reads TGTGCCAGCAGCCCCCGGGAGGTGGGCAGGGGGTACGAGCAGTACTTC. Residues: CASSPREVGRGYEQYF. Supplemented by reference TRBV5-5 and TRBJ2-7, the full variable domain reads DAGVTQSPTHLIKTRGQQVTLRCSPISGHKSVSWYQQVLGQGPQFIFQYYEKEERGRGNFPDRFSARQFPNYSSELNVNALLLGDSALYLCASSPREVGRGYEQYFGPGTRLTVT.

The V and J genes are TRBV5-1 and TRBJ1-1; weak D call: TRBD1 (5 bases). V dropped 4 bases and J dropped 3 bases, with 13 bases sitting between them. The length of the CDR3 is 14 residues. Germline V gene lookup returns CDR1 SGHRS and CDR2 YFSETQ. CDR3 protein: CASSVGGGDTEAFF. The CDR3 DNA follows: TGCGCCAGCAGCGTAGGCGGAGGGGACACTGAAGCTTTCTTT.

V gene TRBV9 combines with J gene TRBJ2-7; tentative D call: TRBD1 (6 bases). CDR3 size: 15 residues. The ends were cut back, 0 bases at V and 0 bases at J, with 10 bases in the middle. Per germline, CDR1 SGDLS and CDR2 YYNGEE. The CDR3 sequence: CASSVGQDSSYEQYF. The CDR3 region has the DNA TGTGCCAGCAGCGTAGGACAGGACAGCTCCTACGAGCAGTACTTC.

J is TRBJ2-7 and V is TRBV25-1, with D perhaps matching TRBD1 (6 bases). The CDR3 contains 13 residues. Germline V gives CDR1 MGHDK, CDR2 SYGVNS. V lost 3 bases to trimming and J lost 8 bases, with 14 bases between them. The CDR3 region has the DNA TGTGCCAGCAGTGATGGACAGTTATACAAGCAGTACTTC. Protein sequence: CASSDGQLYKQYF.